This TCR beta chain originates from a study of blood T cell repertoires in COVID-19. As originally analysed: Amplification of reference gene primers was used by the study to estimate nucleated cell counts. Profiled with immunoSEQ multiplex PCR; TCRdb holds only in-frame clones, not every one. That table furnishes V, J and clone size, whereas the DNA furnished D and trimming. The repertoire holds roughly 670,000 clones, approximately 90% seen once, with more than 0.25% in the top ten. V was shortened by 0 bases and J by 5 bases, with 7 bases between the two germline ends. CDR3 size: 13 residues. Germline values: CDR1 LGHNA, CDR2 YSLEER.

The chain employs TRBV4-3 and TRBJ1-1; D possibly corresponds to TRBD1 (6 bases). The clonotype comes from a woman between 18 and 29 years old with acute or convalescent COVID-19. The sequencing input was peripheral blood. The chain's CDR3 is CASSQEGTTEAFF. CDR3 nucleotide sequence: TGCGCCAGCAGCCAAGAGGGGACAACTGAAGCTTTCTTT.